Presented here are 6 T cell receptor beta chains from one specimen sequenced in a study of T cells in Graves' hyperthyroidism and ophthalmopathy. Authors of the study amplified TCR beta CDR3 regions from RNA transcripts. Initially, a first-round RT-PCR of the TCR CDR3 employed the HTBI primer set. TCRdb re-called the multiplex PCR reads through MiXCR, storing one row per CDR3 protein. The data hold 620,000 or so distinct CDR3 sequences, with more than 12% observed a single time. Sequenced input: blood. Receptors were obtained from a woman aged 45 to 65 with Graves' ophthalmopathy.

DNA for the CDR3: TGTGCCAGTATAGGCAGAGGCGGTGGCTACACCTTC. It translates to CASIGRGGGYTF. This chain links TRBV19 with TRBJ1-2; D ambiguous. This CDR3 region has 12 residues. V lost 7 bases and J 7 bases, leaving 13 bases between the germline ends. CDR1 is LNHDA and CDR2 is SQIVND in the germline V gene (reference sequence). Using reference TRBV19 and TRBJ1-2 for the parts outside the CDR3, the full variable domain is DGGITQSPKYLFRKEGQNVTLSCEQNLNHDAMYWYRQDPGQGLRLIYYSQIVNDFQKGDIAEGYSVSREKKESFPLTVTSAQKNPTAFYLCASIGRGGGYTFGSGTRLTVV.

This clonotype was seen many times. The chain has TRBV14 and TRBJ2-7; 9 nucleotides agree with TRBD1. The CDR3 loop spans 18 amino acids. Germline V gene sequence: CDR1 SGHDN, CDR2 FVKESK. V shed 0 bases, J shed 5 bases, and the junction held 14 bases outside the gene matches. The CDR3 DNA follows: TGTGCCAGCAGCCAAGATAATCTTCCGGGACAGGGTTTTAACGAGCAGTACTTC. Encoded protein: CASSQDNLPGQGFNEQYF.

This clonotype showed up many times. The chain joins TRBV5-1 to TRBJ2-2; possible D gene TRBD2, 5 bases. The CDR3 sequence is 16 residues long. In germline, CDR1 is SGHRS, CDR2 YFSETQ. Deletions cut 2 bases from V and 4 bases from J, with 15 bases between. The CDR3 here is CASSFGGSGVTGELFF. CDR3 DNA sequence: TGCGCCAGCAGCTTCGGAGGAAGTGGGGTCACCGGGGAGCTGTTTTTT.

This clonotype was seen repeatedly, ten times or more. V usage is TRBV20-1 and J usage is TRBJ2-1; 8 nucleotides align to TRBD2. The CDR3 is 17 residues long. The germline gives CDR1 DFQATT, CDR2 SNEGSKA (reference sequence). V lost 0 bases to trimming and J lost 6 bases; unmatched junction nucleotides: 13. As DNA, the CDR3 is TGCAGTGCTAGAGATCCAGCAGGACTAGCAAAGGGCAATGAGCAGTTCTTC. As protein: CSARDPAGLAKGNEQFF.

This clonotype was seen at least ten times. The chain links TRBV11-1 to TRBJ2-1; TRBD2 matches at 11 bases. Germline-derived CDR1 and CDR2 are SGHAT and FQDESV (reference sequence). This CDR3 comprises 17 residues. Trimming took 5 bases from V and 10 from J; bases not matched to a gene: 16. The CDR3 DNA reads TGTGCCAGCAGCATCATATTAGCGGGAGGGCCCTCGGGGGAGCAGTTCTTC. It encodes CASSIILAGGPSGEQFF.

This clonotype was seen repeatedly, ten times or more. The V call is TRBV24-1, the J call TRBJ1-5, with 9 bases that match TRBD1. CDR1 KGHDR and CDR2 SFDVKD come from the germline V gene. This CDR3 contains 17 residues. V gave up 3 bases and J gave up 6 bases; unmatched junction bases: 11. The CDR3 loop is CATSDAKEGQGGQPQHF. Written as DNA, the CDR3 is TGTGCCACCAGTGATGCCAAAGAGGGACAGGGCGGTCAGCCCCAGCATTTT.